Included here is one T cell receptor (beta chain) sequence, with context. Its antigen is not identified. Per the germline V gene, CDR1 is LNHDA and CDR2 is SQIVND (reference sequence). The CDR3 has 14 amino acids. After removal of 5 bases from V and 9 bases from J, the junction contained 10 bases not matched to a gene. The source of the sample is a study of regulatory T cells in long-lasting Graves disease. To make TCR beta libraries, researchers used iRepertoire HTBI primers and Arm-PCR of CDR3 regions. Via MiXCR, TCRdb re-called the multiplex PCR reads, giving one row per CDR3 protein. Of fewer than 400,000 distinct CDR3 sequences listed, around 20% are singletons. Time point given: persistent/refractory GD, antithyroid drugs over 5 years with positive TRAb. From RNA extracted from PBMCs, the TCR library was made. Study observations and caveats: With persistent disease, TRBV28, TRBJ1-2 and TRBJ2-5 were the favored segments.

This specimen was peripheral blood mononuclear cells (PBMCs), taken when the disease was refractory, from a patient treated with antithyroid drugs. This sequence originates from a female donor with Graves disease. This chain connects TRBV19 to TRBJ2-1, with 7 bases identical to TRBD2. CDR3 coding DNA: TGTGCCAGTAGTTCGATCAGCGGGACGGGTGAGCAGTTCTTC. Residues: CASSSISGTGEQFF.